Sequencing of this T cell receptor (beta chain) was carried out in a study of beta chain features in type 1 diabetes. Findings and caveats of the study: A moderate, significant TCRB CDR3 shortening appeared in type 1 diabetes across four CD4+ subsets.

Germline-derived CDR1 and CDR2 are SGHRS and YFSETQ. V dropped 7 bases and J dropped 3; count of bases not matched to a gene: 16. This CDR3 comprises 18 residues. Expressed TCRB transcripts got sequenced, as all isolated RNA was reverse transcribed. Sequencing was performed with immunoSEQ multiplex PCR; in TCRdb, only in-frame clones are kept and a portion is missing. The sample includes 200,000 to 250,000 clones, about 15% of them seen just once. As concerns this clone: Its antigen is currently unknown.

The receptor comes from a man younger than 40 with type 1 diabetes. Material for sequencing was naive CD4+ T cells from blood. J is TRBJ2-6 and V is TRBV5-1; 7 positions match TRBD1. CDR3 DNA: TGCGCCAGCCGACCGCCTATACAGGGGATCGGTGGGGCCAACGTCCTGACTTTC. Amino acid sequence: CASRPPIQGIGGANVLTF.